Reported below is one TCR beta chain. Its antigen remains unidentified. The data derive from a study of Graves' ophthalmopathy and Graves' hyperthyroidism. Turning to the study itself: No treatment had been given when peripheral blood was collected at initial diagnosis. General study findings and limits: The study's model predicted ophthalmopathy progression at 70.59% sensitivity and about 72% specificity. Most clonotypes expanded in thyroid above 0.001 frequency were present in blood too.

From germline, CDR1 is DFQATT and CDR2 SNEGSKA (reference sequence). The CDR3 totals 15 residues. With V trimmed by 3 bases and J by 0 bases, 4 bases remained unmatched. Researchers took RNA transcripts and amplified TCR beta CDR3 regions from them. Investigators did first-round RT-PCR with HTBI primers, then second-round multiplex PCR. MiXCR was run by TCRdb on the multiplex PCR reads, yielding one entry per CDR3 protein. The sample lists under 800,000 distinct CDR3 sequences; 22% were seen once. Clinicians diagnosed using symptoms, serum thyroxine, TRAb, thyroid ultrasound and orbital computed tomography.

This rearrangement joins TRBV20-1 to TRBJ1-3; 8 bases align to TRBD1. Source material: peripheral blood. The clonotype originates from a woman aged 18-29 years with stable Graves' hyperthyroidism. Some clones in this sample may be carry-over from other donors' samples. The CDR3 coding sequence is TGCAGTGCTAGGGACAGGGCGGTCTCTGGAAACACCATATATTTT. It encodes CSARDRAVSGNTIYF.